Here is one T cell receptor (beta chain) with its context. Its cognate antigen has yet to be identified. The input lacks base qualities; no much larger clone sits a single base away. Library preparation used the immunoSEQ multiplex PCR assay. TCRdb took over this immuneACCESS table, retaining in-frame rearrangements with V and J assigned. Such tables are incomplete; in checked studies, under half of the missing clones stem from an unresolved V gene, and the remainder is unexplained. In this sample the table shows around 42,000 clones, about 91% of which occur a single time. The top ten hold approximately 2% of the sample. The data belong to a study of T cell changes during pregnancy in multiple sclerosis (dated 2019 in TCRdb). About the investigation overall: The study looked at changes in the T cell repertoire across pregnancy in women with multiple sclerosis.

The CDR3 sequence holds 14 residues, the cysteine and phenylalanine included. The retained sequence is limited to the CDR3, 42 bases, with the frame set at the first base. V is reduced by 8 bases and J by 5 bases, leaving a spacing of 18 bases between them. CDR1 is given as MDHEN and CDR2 as SYDVKM, both from the germline V gene. Here the chain combines TRBV28 and TRBJ1-2; D gene: possibly TRBD1, on 5 matching bases. The source material was CD4+ T cells from peripheral blood mononuclear cells, sampled after pregnancy. The TCR was taken from a female donor in good health, enrolled as a control in a pregnancy study. The base sequence is TGTGCCAGCCTCCCCGGAGGGACCGAGTATGGCTACACCTTC. Its translation is CASLPGGTEYGYTF.